One sample yielded the 26 T cell receptor beta chains listed below, sequenced in a study of shared clonotypes between healthy human individuals. This table comes from immunoSEQ multiplex PCR, and its TCRdb copy is limited to in-frame clones, with some not included. The table records about 2 million clones, approximately 94% of them present only once. Naive CD8 cells lacked CD45RO and underwent positive selection for CCR7, leaving out terminally differentiated effector memory CD45RA+ cells. The source material was naive CD8+ T cells sorted from blood. The source of these receptors is a man between 18 and 29 years old in good health.

V gene TRBV2 combines with J gene TRBJ1-5; 7 bases line up with TRBD1. This CDR3 spans 15 amino acids. The germline gives CDR1 SNHLY, CDR2 FYNNEI. Germline trimming cut 6 bases from V and 4 bases from J; bases unmatched to any gene: 9. DNA of the CDR3: TGTGCCAGCAGCCCCGGGACAGTGAGTAATCAGCCCCAGCATTTT. This codes for CASSPGTVSNQPQHF.

This clone was found once. The chain carries TRBV4-1 and TRBJ2-7; 7 bases align to TRBD2. Looked up from germline, CDR1 is MGHRA and CDR2 is YSYEKL. Trimming removed 0 bases from V and 2 bases from J; junction bases left unmatched: 4. The CDR3 is 15 amino acids. CDR3 protein: CASSQDGGGAYEQYF. In DNA, the CDR3 is TGCGCCAGCAGCCAAGATGGTGGGGGGGCCTACGAGCAGTACTTC.

The rearrangement uses TRBV5-1 and TRBJ1-2; D might be TRBD1 (5 bases). This CDR3 has 12 amino acids. Per the germline V gene, CDR1 is SGHRS and CDR2 is YFSETQ. V lost 3 bases and J 5 bases, leaving 8 bases between the germline ends. The CDR3 reads CASSSGTYGYTF. The CDR3, as DNA: TGCGCCAGCAGCTCCGGGACGTATGGCTACACCTTC.

The CDR3 sequence: CASSEGSGWADTQYF. The CDR3 DNA is TGCGCCAGCAGTGAGGGTAGCGGGTGGGCAGATACGCAGTATTTT. V and J are TRBV10-2 and TRBJ2-3; 7 nucleotides agree with TRBD2. The ends lost 2 bases at V and 4 bases at J; junction bases unmatched: 6. CDR1 and CDR2 from the germline V gene are WSHSY and SAAADI. This CDR3 is built from 15 residues.

V gene TRBV30 combines with J gene TRBJ2-5; 7 bases align to TRBD2. TRBJ2-7 matches the DNA end more closely, so the J call is doubtful. Per the germline V gene, CDR1 is GTSNPN and CDR2 is SVGIG (reference sequence). This CDR3 has 12 amino acids. In nucleotides, the CDR3 is TGTGCCTGGAGAGGACTAGGCTACGAGCAGTACTTC. It encodes CAWRGLGYEQYF.

The rearrangement links TRBV7-2 to TRBJ2-1; a weak D match, TRBD1 (7 bases). Trimming shortened V by 5 bases and J by 5 bases, and 22 bases separated the two germline ends. Germline loops: CDR1 SGHTA, CDR2 FQGNSA. This CDR3 is 17 amino acids long. The CDR3 DNA follows: TGTGCCAGCAGCCCATGGGGGCGGGACAGCGAGGACAATGAGCAGTTCTTC. Translation gives CASSPWGRDSEDNEQFF.

V is TRBV7-2 and J is TRBJ1-1, with 10 bases matching TRBD1. Germline V gene data show CDR1 as SGHTA and CDR2 as FQGNSA. Trimming removed 1 base from V and 5 bases from J; junction bases left unmatched: 7. This CDR3 spans 16 amino acids. CDR3 loop: CASSLGRQGASTEAFF. The CDR3 DNA is TGTGCCAGCAGCTTAGGGAGACAGGGGGCGAGTACTGAAGCTTTCTTT.

Comment on this clone: Within the sample, other DNA sequences also encode this same CDR3. This chain joins TRBV7-9 and TRBJ2-2, with TRBD1 as a possible D gene (6 bases). This CDR3 is 14 amino acids long. Germline CDR1 SEHNR, CDR2 FQNEAQ (reference sequence). Between the trimmed V and J ends, which lost 5 bases and 3 bases, there was a span of 10 bases. DNA for the CDR3: TGTGCCAGCAGCCTGGACAGAGACACCGGGGAGCTGTTTTTT. As protein: CASSLDRDTGELFF.

The chain carries TRBV4-1 and TRBJ2-7; TRBD2 matches 9 bases. The CDR3 runs 17 residues. Unmatched junction bases numbered 9, after V lost 1 base and J lost 2 bases. Germline V lookup: CDR1 MGHRA, CDR2 YSYEKL. The CDR3 coding sequence is TGCGCCAGCAGCCAAGTAATAAGTAGCGGGGGAACCTACGAGCAGTACTTC. This sequence encodes CASSQVISSGGTYEQYF.

The V gene is TRBV6-1, the J gene TRBJ2-7; TRBD2 matches 7 bases. V was pared by 3 bases and J by 2 bases, with 7 bases of the junction left unmatched. The CDR3 length is 15 residues. CDR1 is MNHNS, CDR2 SASEGT, per germline. The CDR3 reads CASSEGSGTPYEQYF. The CDR3 nucleotides read TGTGCCAGCAGTGAGGGGAGCGGGACGCCCTACGAGCAGTACTTC.

The rearrangement links TRBV27 to TRBJ2-2; D remains ambiguous. Trimming cost V 1 base and J 0 bases, with 6 bases left between them. The CDR3 loop spans 15 amino acids. Germline assignment: CDR1 MNHEY and CDR2 SMNVEV (reference sequence). CDR3 residues: CASSLWATNTGELFF. The CDR3 DNA follows: TGTGCCAGCAGTTTATGGGCAACGAACACCGGGGAGCTGTTTTTT.

This chain links TRBV5-6 with TRBJ1-3; D is ambiguous. The CDR3 is 15 residues long. The ends were cut back, 0 bases at V and 0 bases at J, with 7 bases in the middle. Germline loops: CDR1 SGHDT, CDR2 YYEEEE. This CDR3 reads CASSLDVSSGNTIYF. The CDR3, as DNA: TGTGCCAGCAGCTTGGATGTGAGCTCTGGAAACACCATATATTTT.

The chain links TRBV6-1 to TRBJ2-6; D remains unclear. The ends were cut back, 3 bases at V and 2 bases at J, with 5 bases in the middle. CDR1 MNHNS and CDR2 SASEGT come from the germline V gene. The CDR3 is made up of 14 amino acids. The CDR3 is CASSEGPGANVLTF. CDR3 coding DNA: TGTGCCAGCAGTGAGGGCCCTGGGGCCAACGTCCTGACTTTC.

This clone is a singleton in its sample. The chain uses TRBV6-1 and TRBJ2-7, with a weak D call TRBD1 (5 bases). The CDR3 is made up of 15 amino acids. Trimming stripped 2 bases from V and 3 bases from J, with 14 bases between. Germline V gene sequence: CDR1 MNHNS, CDR2 SASEGT. CDR3 region: CASSEFGLGVYEQYF. CDR3 in DNA: TGTGCCAGCAGTGAATTCGGCCTAGGGGTCTACGAGCAGTACTTC.

This clone was seen just once. V gene TRBV28 combines with J gene TRBJ1-1; no clear D gene. The CDR3 totals 17 residues. The V gene's germline CDR1 is MDHEN and CDR2 SYDVKM. Trimming removed 2 bases from V and 1 base from J, with 17 bases in between. CDR3 coding DNA: TGTGCCAGCAGTTTAAGATGGGGTTTGAACCGGAACACTGAAGCTTTCTTT. Amino acids: CASSLRWGLNRNTEAFF.

This chain links TRBV7-2 with TRBJ1-5, with TRBD1 as a possible D gene (6 bases). V gave up 5 bases and J gave up 2 bases, with 13 bases separating them. There are 15 residues in the CDR3. Germline loops: CDR1 SGHTA, CDR2 FQGNSA. The CDR3 sequence is CASSLTGVGNQPQHF. Here the CDR3 DNA reads TGTGCCAGCAGCCTGACAGGCGTGGGCAATCAGCCCCAGCATTTT.

The chain links TRBV6-5 to TRBJ2-7; D possibly uses TRBD1 or TRBD2 (6 bases each). Germline CDR1 and CDR2: MNHEY and SVGAGI. V was cut by 4 bases and J by 1 base, with 11 bases left in between. The CDR3 is 14 amino acids. CDR3 protein: CASSLRGVSYEQYF. CDR3 DNA: TGTGCCAGCAGTTTGAGGGGGGTTTCCTACGAGCAGTACTTC.

The chain recombines TRBV27 with TRBJ2-1; D gene unclear. V lost 0 bases, J lost 2 bases, and 8 bases lay in between. Germline V gives CDR1 MNHEY, CDR2 SMNVEV (reference sequence). The CDR3 spans 15 residues. This chain's CDR3 is CASSLSGKPYNEQFF. CDR3 bases: TGTGCCAGCAGTTTATCGGGGAAGCCCTACAATGAGCAGTTCTTC.

The J gene is TRBJ2-7, the V gene TRBV27, with a possible D match to TRBD2 (5 bases). With 5 bases removed from V and 7 bases from J, the gap between germline ends came to 15 bases. The CDR3 has 13 residues. Germline-derived CDR1 and CDR2 are MNHEY and SMNVEV (reference sequence). CDR3 residues: CASSPNVGGEQYF. The CDR3 nucleotides are TGTGCCAGCAGTCCGAACGTAGGCGGGGAGCAGTACTTC.

The V gene is TRBV29-1, the J gene TRBJ2-1; 16 positions match TRBD2. The CDR3 covers 17 residues. The trim removed 3 bases at V and 0 bases at J, leaving 2 bases unmatched. CDR1 SQVTM and CDR2 ANQGSEA come from the germline V gene. CDR3 bases: TGCAGCGTTGAGGGACTAGCGGGAGGGGGCTCCTACAATGAGCAGTTCTTC. This sequence encodes CSVEGLAGGGSYNEQFF.

The chain carries TRBV29-1 and TRBJ2-5, with D tentatively TRBD1 (5 bases). The J call may be faulty, since TRBJ2-7 better matches the DNA end. Germline CDR1 reads SQVTM; CDR2 reads ANQGSEA. CDR3 length: 12 residues. CDR3 sequence: CSVEDQGSEQYF. The CDR3 DNA follows: TGCAGCGTTGAAGATCAGGGTAGCGAGCAGTACTTC.

This clone showed up just once. The rearrangement uses TRBV7-9 and TRBJ2-2, with TRBD2 as a possible D gene (5 bases). V lost 3 bases to trimming and J lost 2 bases, with 7 bases between them. This CDR3 region has 14 residues. From germline, CDR1 is SEHNR and CDR2 FQNEAQ (reference sequence). CDR3 in amino acids: CASSFGLNTGELFF. CDR3 nucleotide sequence: TGTGCCAGCAGCTTCGGACTTAACACCGGGGAGCTGTTTTTT.

The chain couples TRBV7-9 to TRBJ2-1, with 7 bases lining up with TRBD2. From germline, CDR1 is SEHNR and CDR2 FQNEAQ (reference sequence). CDR3 length: 17 residues. J gave up 1 base and V 5 bases, and 11 bases lay outside the gene matches. The CDR3 region is CASSRPKAGPSYNEQFF. The DNA for the CDR3 is TGTGCCAGCAGCAGACCGAAAGCGGGGCCTTCCTACAATGAGCAGTTCTTC.

The chain employs TRBV7-9 and TRBJ2-7; D is unclear. Trimming cost V 4 bases and J 2 bases, with 12 bases left between them. This CDR3 spans 14 amino acids. CDR1 is SEHNR, CDR2 FQNEAQ, per germline (reference sequence). In DNA, the CDR3 is TGTGCCAGCAGCTCGGCTTTACTACCCTACGAGCAGTACTTC. Amino acids: CASSSALLPYEQYF.

This clone appeared a single time. V gene TRBV6-1 combines with J gene TRBJ2-2, with D perhaps TRBD1 (6 bases). Trimming pared 7 bases from V and 7 bases from J, leaving 13 bases between. Germline V gene data show CDR1 as MNHNS and CDR2 as SASEGT. This CDR3 has 13 residues. CDR3 nucleotides: TGTGCCAGCATCGACAGGACCCTCGGGGAGCTGTTTTTT. Translated: CASIDRTLGELFF.

J is TRBJ2-2 and V is TRBV19; D perhaps matches TRBD1 (5 bases). In germline, CDR1 is LNHDA, CDR2 SQIVND (reference sequence). The CDR3 consists of 15 residues. Trimming took 0 bases from V and 4 from J, leaving 9 bases between them. The CDR3 DNA sequence: TGTGCCAGTAGTATAGAACCAGGGCTCACCGGGGAGCTGTTTTTT. Its translation: CASSIEPGLTGELFF.